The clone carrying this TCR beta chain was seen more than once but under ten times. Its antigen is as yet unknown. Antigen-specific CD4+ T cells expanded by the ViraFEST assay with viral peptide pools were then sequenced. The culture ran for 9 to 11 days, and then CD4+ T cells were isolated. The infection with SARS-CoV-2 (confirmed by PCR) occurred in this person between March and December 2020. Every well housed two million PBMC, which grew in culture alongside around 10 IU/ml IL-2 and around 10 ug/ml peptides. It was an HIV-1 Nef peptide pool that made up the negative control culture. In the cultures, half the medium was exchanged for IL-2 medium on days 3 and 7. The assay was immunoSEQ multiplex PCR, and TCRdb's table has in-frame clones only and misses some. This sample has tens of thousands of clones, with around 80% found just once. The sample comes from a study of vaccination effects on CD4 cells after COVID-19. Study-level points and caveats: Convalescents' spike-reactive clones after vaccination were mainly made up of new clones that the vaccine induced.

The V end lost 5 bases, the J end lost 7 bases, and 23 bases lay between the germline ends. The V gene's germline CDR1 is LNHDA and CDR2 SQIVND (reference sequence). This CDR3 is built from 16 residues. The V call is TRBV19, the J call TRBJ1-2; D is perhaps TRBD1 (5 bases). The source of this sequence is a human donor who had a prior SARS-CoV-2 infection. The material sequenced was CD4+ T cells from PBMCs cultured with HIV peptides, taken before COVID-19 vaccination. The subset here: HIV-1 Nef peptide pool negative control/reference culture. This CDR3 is CASSSSSRGRTGGYTF. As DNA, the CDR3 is TGTGCCAGTAGTTCCTCCTCCCGGGGCCGAACGGGTGGCTACACCTTC.